The sequence of this T cell receptor beta chain was determined in a study of cytomegalovirus exposure and HLA in healthy donors. Study results and limitations: Sequencing depth roughly uniform across donors was assumed in presence/absence analyses. The dataset shows that most TCR sequences were rare, while some public TCRs occurred in many donors.

The PCR was carried out with 60 Vbeta primers and 13 Jbeta primers. TCRdb's table, derived via immunoSEQ multiplex PCR, lists solely in-frame clones and lacks some. Here the sample spans under 200,000 clones, about four fifths being singletons. Notes on this clone: Its target is unknown.

Sequencing used PBMCs. This sequence originates from a woman in her forties or fifties in good health and CMV-seropositive.

In DNA, the CDR3 is TGTGCCAGCAGACCGGCGGAGGTCCCCCAGACCCAGTACTTC. Translated: CASRPAEVPQTQYF. The rearrangement links TRBV5-5 to TRBJ2-5; perhaps TRBD2 as D (5 bases). The CDR3 is 14 residues long. Germline V lookup: CDR1 SGHKS, CDR2 YYEKEE (reference sequence). The V end was cut by 5 bases, the J end by 6 bases, with 17 bases between.